This T cell receptor (beta chain) comes out of a study of T cell responses to AZD1222 COVID-19 vaccine. Study at large: Pooled samples include second doses given at about 4 or 12 weeks. Study results and limitations: Seropositive status at baseline applied to only five or six AZD1222 recipients.

Some clones are missing from TCRdb's copy, which holds only in-frame ones; the method was immunoSEQ multiplex PCR. The table lists 150,000 to 200,000 clones, approximately 93% of them singletons. Note on this clone: Antigen: not known.

CDR1 and CDR2 (germline): SEHNR, FQNEAQ (reference sequence). The CDR3 contains 15 residues. After removal of 5 bases from V and 1 base from J, the junction contained 7 bases not matched to a gene. The receptor was derived from an adult in good health. V is TRBV7-9 and J is TRBJ1-1; TRBD1 matches at 7 bases. The material sequenced was peripheral blood, taken on day 0 of AZD1222 vaccination. This CDR3 is CASSRPGTANTEAFF. In DNA form, the CDR3 reads TGTGCCAGCAGCCGTCCAGGGACAGCGAACACTGAAGCTTTCTTT.